The 24 T cell receptor beta chains in this list originate from one sample, sequenced in a study of blood T cell repertoires in COVID-19. The assay was immunoSEQ multiplex PCR, and TCRdb's table has in-frame clones only and misses some. The sample lists roughly 190,000 clones, roughly 79% seen once, with 11% in the top ten. Sequenced: peripheral blood. Receptors were obtained from a woman between 40 and 55 years old with COVID-19, enrolled during active disease.

The V gene is TRBV3-1 (or the pseudogene TRBV3-2), the J gene TRBJ1-5; tentative D call: TRBD1 (6 bases). Germline V gene sequence: CDR1 LGHDT, CDR2 YNNKEL (reference sequence). This CDR3 comprises 13 residues. Trimming shortened V by 3 bases and J by 7 bases, and 10 bases separated the two germline ends. CDR3 protein: CASSQGHTQPQHF. DNA of the CDR3: TGTGCCAGCAGCCAGGGACACACGCAGCCCCAGCATTTT.

The genes are TRBV2 and TRBJ1-1, with a weak D call TRBD1 (6 bases). V was cut by 6 bases and J by 3 bases, with 17 bases left in between. The CDR3 runs 15 residues. From germline, CDR1 is SNHLY and CDR2 FYNNEI. The DNA for the CDR3 is TGTGCCAGCAGGGGCACGGGTAGGGGGTACACTGAAGCTTTCTTT. This translates into CASRGTGRGYTEAFF.

The genes are TRBV28 and TRBJ2-1; the match to TRBD2 covers 7 bases. Germline lookup yields CDR1 MDHEN and CDR2 SYDVKM. Trimming cost V 6 bases and J 4 bases; bases outside gene matches: 9. This CDR3 region has 15 residues. As DNA, the CDR3 is TGTGCCAGCAGAGGAGCGGGAACGGGGTACAATGAGCAGTTCTTC. This encodes CASRGAGTGYNEQFF.

The rearrangement links TRBV7-3 to TRBJ2-3; D not resolved. Germline V CDR1 and CDR2: SGHTA, FQGTGA. This CDR3 has 15 amino acids. Trimming took off 1 base at V and 1 base at J, with 9 bases between the two ends. Here the CDR3 reads CASSLIHRRTDTQYF. CDR3 coding DNA: TGTGCCAGCAGCTTAATCCACAGACGCACAGATACGCAGTATTTT. Filled out from reference TRBV7-3 and TRBJ2-3, the complete variable domain reads GAGVSQTPSNKVTEKGKYVELRCDPISGHTALYWYRQSLGQGPEFLIYFQGTGAADDSGLPNDRFFAVRPEGSVSTLKIQRTERGDSAVYLCASSLIHRRTDTQYFGPGTRLTVL.

The gene calls are TRBV15 and TRBJ1-4; a weak D match, TRBD1 (6 bases). V shed 3 bases and J shed 4 bases, with 12 bases lying between them. The CDR3 is 15 amino acids. Germline V gene lookup returns CDR1 LNHNV and CDR2 YYDKDF (reference sequence). This CDR3 is CATSRDDRSNEKLFF. The CDR3 DNA sequence: TGTGCCACCAGCAGGGACGACAGGAGTAATGAAAAACTGTTTTTT.

Of note for this clone: Other nucleotide sequences in the sample specify the same CDR3. The chain uses TRBV29-1 and TRBJ2-7, with TRBD2 identical over 12 bases. Germline V gene data show CDR1 as SQVTM and CDR2 as ANQGSEA. V dropped 5 bases and J dropped 3; count of bases not matched to a gene: 8. The CDR3 runs to 15 residues. The CDR3 DNA sequence: TGCAGCGTTCGGGGGCTAGCGGGGGGGGGCTACGAGCAGTACTTC. As protein: CSVRGLAGGGYEQYF.

This clone was seen once. The chain couples TRBV19 to TRBJ1-6; D is perhaps TRBD1 (5 bases). CDR1 and CDR2 from the germline V gene are LNHDA and SQIVND (reference sequence). The V end was cut by 4 bases, the J end by 10 bases, with 17 bases between. This CDR3 comprises 15 residues. The CDR3 nucleotides read TGTGCCAGTAGTAGCGCCCAGGGTTTCAGCTCACCCCTCCACTTT. Amino acids: CASSSAQGFSSPLHF.

The V gene is TRBV18, the J gene TRBJ1-1; D unresolved. There are 13 residues in the CDR3. The ends were cut back, 3 bases at V and 7 bases at J, with 12 bases in the middle. Germline V gives CDR1 KGHSH, CDR2 LQKENI. The DNA of the CDR3 is TGTGCCAGCTCACCGGTGGCGGGGAATGAAGCTTTCTTT. It is translated as CASSPVAGNEAFF. Complete variable domain (other parts from reference TRBV18 and TRBJ1-1): NAGVMQNPRHLVRRRGQEARLRCSPMKGHSHVYWYRQLPEEGLKFMVYLQKENIIDESGMPKERFSAEFPKEGPSILRIQQVVRGDSAAYFCASSPVAGNEAFFGQGTRLTVV.

The chain carries TRBV18 and TRBJ2-1, with 7 positions matching TRBD2. Trimming removed 3 bases from V and 6 bases from J; junction bases left unmatched: 8. Germline V gives CDR1 KGHSH, CDR2 LQKENI. This CDR3 has 15 residues. The chain's CDR3 is CASSPGGIEGNEQFF. CDR3 nucleotide sequence: TGTGCCAGCTCACCGGGGGGGATCGAGGGCAATGAGCAGTTCTTC. Looking up the rest from reference TRBV18 and TRBJ2-1 gives the full variable domain: NAGVMQNPRHLVRRRGQEARLRCSPMKGHSHVYWYRQLPEEGLKFMVYLQKENIIDESGMPKERFSAEFPKEGPSILRIQQVVRGDSAAYFCASSPGGIEGNEQFFGPGTRLTVL.

The chain carries TRBV11-2 and TRBJ2-3; 12 bases map to TRBD2. Germline CDR1 reads SGHAT; CDR2 reads FQNNGV. CDR3 length: 18 residues. V lost 3 bases, J lost 3 bases, and 10 bases stayed unmatched. The CDR3 nucleotides read TGTGCCAGCAGCTTGACGGGACTAGCGGGCGGCGGGACAGATACGCAGTATTTT. Translation gives CASSLTGLAGGGTDTQYF.

The V call is TRBV25-1, the J call TRBJ1-5, with D possibly TRBD1 on 5 matching bases. The CDR3 spans 14 residues. Trimming shortened V by 1 base and J by 6 bases, and 10 bases separated the two germline ends. Germline V gene data show CDR1 as MGHDK and CDR2 as SYGVNS. This chain's CDR3 is CASSESRVGQPQHF. In nucleotides, the CDR3 is TGTGCCAGCAGTGAATCCAGGGTAGGTCAGCCCCAGCATTTT.

This clone was observed a handful of times. In nucleotides, the CDR3 is TGTGCCAGCAGCCACGGACAGCAAGTCAATCAGCCCCAGCATTTT. Amino acids: CASSHGQQVNQPQHF. The genes are TRBV3-1 (or the pseudogene TRBV3-2) and TRBJ1-5; D perhaps matches TRBD1 (6 bases). Trimming took off 3 bases at V and 3 bases at J, with 12 bases between the two ends. The CDR3 is made up of 15 amino acids. Germline V gives CDR1 LGHDT, CDR2 YNNKEL (reference sequence).

This chain links TRBV9 with TRBJ1-5; no firm D call. Germline CDR1 SGDLS, CDR2 YYNGEE. V gave up 1 base and J gave up 6 bases, with 8 bases separating them. This CDR3 is built from 13 residues. Here the CDR3 reads CASSVSGRQPQHF. In DNA form, the CDR3 reads TGTGCCAGCAGCGTAAGTGGGCGTCAGCCCCAGCATTTT. Looking up the rest from reference TRBV9 and TRBJ1-5 gives the full variable domain: DSGVTQTPKHLITATGQRVTLRCSPRSGDLSVYWYQQSLDQGLQFLIQYYNGEERAKGNILERFSAQQFPDLHSELNLSSLELGDSALYFCASSVSGRQPQHFGDGTRLSIL.

The chain has TRBV18 and TRBJ2-1; 8 bases are a match to TRBD2. V trimming: 2 bases; J trimming: 6 bases; junction bases outside the gene matches: 6. The germline gives CDR1 KGHSH, CDR2 LQKENI. CDR3 length equals 15 residues. CDR3: CASSPGLAGSNEQFF. CDR3 bases: TGTGCCAGCTCACCAGGGCTAGCGGGTTCCAATGAGCAGTTCTTC.

The chain employs TRBV29-1 and TRBJ1-2, with D possibly being TRBD1 (6 bases). The germline V and J ends were trimmed by 6 bases and 3 bases, with 14 bases remaining between them. Germline V gives CDR1 SQVTM, CDR2 ANQGSEA. The CDR3 length is 13 residues. The CDR3 region has the DNA TGCAGCGTCACACAGGGTGATGACTATGGCTACACCTTC. Residues: CSVTQGDDYGYTF. Based on the CDR3 plus reference TRBV29-1 and TRBJ1-2, the full variable domain is SAVISQKPSRDICQRGTSLTIQCQVDSQVTMMFWYRQQPGQSLTLIATANQGSEATYESGFVIDKFPISRPNLTFSTLTVSNMSPEDSSIYLCSVTQGDDYGYTFGSGTRLTVV.

The chain carries TRBV18 and TRBJ2-5, with 9 positions matching TRBD2. The CDR3 totals 16 residues. Germline-derived CDR1 and CDR2 are KGHSH and LQKENI. With V trimmed by 4 bases and J by 1 base, 7 bases remained unmatched. The CDR3 protein is CASSLSSSGTQETQYF. The CDR3 DNA sequence: TGTGCCAGCTCACTCTCCTCTAGCGGGACCCAAGAGACCCAGTACTTC. Using reference TRBV18 and TRBJ2-5 for the parts outside the CDR3, the full variable domain is NAGVMQNPRHLVRRRGQEARLRCSPMKGHSHVYWYRQLPEEGLKFMVYLQKENIIDESGMPKERFSAEFPKEGPSILRIQQVVRGDSAAYFCASSLSSSGTQETQYFGPGTRLLVL.

The chain has TRBV28 and TRBJ2-7; the D gene is possibly TRBD1 (6 bases). This CDR3 has 14 amino acids. V was cut by 6 bases and J by 3 bases, with 15 bases left in between. Germline CDR1 reads MDHEN; CDR2 reads SYDVKM. Here the CDR3 reads CASRGWGQNYEQYF. As DNA, the CDR3 is TGTGCCAGCAGGGGGTGGGGGCAGAACTACGAGCAGTACTTC.

For the CDR3, the DNA is TGTGCTAGTGGTTTGTGGGGACTAGCTGTGGGCAATGAGCAGTTCTTC. The encoded protein is CASGLWGLAVGNEQFF. The gene calls are TRBV12-5 and TRBJ2-1; TRBD2 matches 9 bases. The CDR3 totals 16 residues. With V trimmed by 2 bases and J by 6 bases, 8 bases remained unmatched. In germline, CDR1 is LGHNT, CDR2 FRNRAP.

The chain couples TRBV27 to TRBJ2-7; D is unclear. This CDR3 region has 14 residues. V was pared by 4 bases and J by 0 bases, with 10 bases between. Germline V gene sequence: CDR1 MNHEY, CDR2 SMNVEV (reference sequence). CDR3 protein: CASSYDEDSYEQYF. The CDR3 nucleotides read TGTGCCAGCAGTTACGACGAGGACTCCTACGAGCAGTACTTC.

The CDR3 protein is CASTQGRERNEQFF. The CDR3 region has the DNA TGTGCCAGCACCCAGGGGCGGGAGAGGAATGAGCAGTTCTTC. The V call is TRBV2, the J call TRBJ2-1; D is possibly TRBD2 (7 bases). Germline CDR1 reads SNHLY; CDR2 reads FYNNEI. This CDR3 has 14 residues. V lost 7 bases and J 7 bases, leaving 17 bases between the germline ends. Based on the CDR3 plus reference TRBV2 and TRBJ2-1, the full variable domain is EPEVTQTPSHQVTQMGQEVILRCVPISNHLYFYWYRQILGQKVEFLVSFYNNEISEKSEIFDDQFSVERPDGSNFTLKIRSTKLEDSAMYFCASTQGRERNEQFFGPGTRLTVL.

This clone has ten or more counts. The rearrangement links TRBV10-3 to TRBJ1-1; a weak D match, TRBD1 (5 bases). Looked up from germline, CDR1 is ENHRY and CDR2 is SYGVKD. This CDR3 comprises 13 residues. V dropped 7 bases and J dropped 1 base, with 10 bases sitting between them. CDR3 in DNA: TGTGCCATCAACCCCGGGGGGAACACTGAAGCTTTCTTT. It translates to CAINPGGNTEAFF.

The chain has TRBV27 and TRBJ2-1, with a weak D call TRBD2 (6 bases). With 3 bases removed from V and 0 bases from J, the gap between germline ends came to 9 bases. From germline, CDR1 is MNHEY and CDR2 SMNVEV (reference sequence). The CDR3 is 15 residues long. CDR3 sequence (DNA): TGTGCCAGCAGTTTGATAGCGGCCTCCTACAATGAGCAGTTCTTC. As protein: CASSLIAASYNEQFF.

V is TRBV30 and J is TRBJ1-4; 7 nucleotides align to TRBD1. The CDR3 is made up of 15 amino acids. The germline CDR1 and CDR2 sequences are GTSNPN and SVGIG (reference sequence). V lost 4 bases to trimming and J lost 3 bases; unmatched junction nucleotides: 8. CDR3 nucleotides: TGTGCCTGGAACAACGACAGGGCGGCTAATGAAAAACTGTTTTTT. Translating it yields CAWNNDRAANEKLFF.

The DNA of the CDR3 is TGTGCCAGCGGCTGGAATCAGCCCCAGCATTTT. Protein: CASGWNQPQHF. The V and J genes are TRBV6-5 and TRBJ1-5; D remains ambiguous. Trimming removed 8 bases from V and 4 bases from J, with 6 bases in between. Germline loops: CDR1 MNHEY, CDR2 SVGAGI. The CDR3 extends over 11 amino acids.